The next 21 T cell receptor beta chains were all read from a single sample in a study of beta chain features in type 1 diabetes. Reverse transcribing all isolated RNA meant expressed TCRB transcripts were sequenced. The table came from immunoSEQ multiplex PCR; TCRdb's copy has only in-frame clones and leaves some out. The sample carries fewer than 650,000 clones, around a sixth recorded once. The sample taken for sequencing was naive CD4+ T cells from blood. Receptors were obtained from a man in his late teens or twenties in good health.

The chain uses TRBV10-3 and TRBJ1-2; 9 bases agree with TRBD1. V trimming: 9 bases; J trimming: 6 bases; junction bases outside the gene matches: 8. Germline CDR1 ENHRY, CDR2 SYGVKD. The CDR3 has 13 residues. In nucleotides, the CDR3 is TGTGCCATACGGACAGGGGAAGGAAATGGCTACACCTTC. Amino acid sequence: CAIRTGEGNGYTF.

The chain couples TRBV6-1 to TRBJ1-5; D is unclear. Trimming removed 5 bases at V and 11 bases at J, with 10 bases between. The CDR3 is 11 amino acids. Germline CDR1 is MNHNS and CDR2 is SASEGT. CDR3 loop: CASSKSRSQHF. In DNA, the CDR3 is TGTGCCAGCAGTAAAAGTCGGTCCCAGCATTTT.

In this sample, this clone turned up a few times. The J gene is TRBJ1-1, the V gene TRBV29-1; 10 nucleotides line up with TRBD1. After removal of 7 bases from V and 2 bases from J, the junction contained 4 bases not matched to a gene. From germline, CDR1 is SQVTM and CDR2 ANQGSEA. The CDR3 covers 13 residues. The DNA for the CDR3 is TGCAGCGCCCGGGACAGGGGCAACACTGAAGCTTTCTTT. Protein: CSARDRGNTEAFF.

To note about this clone: This CDR3 is also generated by other DNA sequences in the sample. The V and J genes are TRBV7-9 and TRBJ2-7; D gene unclear. The CDR3 runs 14 residues. Germline V gene data show CDR1 as SEHNR and CDR2 as FQNEAQ (reference sequence). V lost 4 bases and J 0 bases, leaving 10 bases between the germline ends. The CDR3 region has the DNA TGTGCCAGCAGCTCGGACGGAACCTCCTACGAGCAGTACTTC. Translated, it gives CASSSDGTSYEQYF.

In the case of this clone: Relative to the germline gene, one junction end is altered; a read error may explain this. Here the CDR3 reads CASLPGSRGAF. The CDR3 DNA follows: TGTGCCAGCTTACCTGGTAGTAGGGGAGCCTTC. V usage is TRBV6-5 and J usage is TRBJ2-4; D possibly matches TRBD1 or TRBD2 (5 bases each). The CDR3 is 11 amino acids. Germline V CDR1 and CDR2: MNHEY, SVGAGI.

The chain links TRBV12-5 to TRBJ2-5; a possible D gene is TRBD1 (5 bases). CDR1 is LGHNT, CDR2 FRNRAP, per germline. Trimming took 6 bases from V and 9 from J, leaving 17 bases between them. The CDR3 loop spans 13 amino acids. In nucleotides, the CDR3 is TGTGCTAGTGGCAGTGACAGCCTCCGGTCCCAGTACTTC. This sequence encodes CASGSDSLRSQYF.

The table lists this clone with a few counts. CDR3 protein: CASSLATGKGEQFF. The CDR3 region has the DNA TGTGCCAGCAGCTTAGCGACAGGGAAGGGCGAGCAGTTCTTC. The chain carries TRBV7-8 and TRBJ2-1; 7 nucleotides match TRBD1. The CDR3 totals 14 residues. The V gene's germline CDR1 is SGHVS and CDR2 FQNEAQ. With 0 bases clipped from V and 10 bases from J, the junction kept 6 bases outside the gene matches.

The gene calls are TRBV19 and TRBJ2-5, with 12 bases lining up with TRBD2. The trim removed 7 bases at V and 4 bases at J, leaving 7 bases unmatched. In germline, CDR1 is LNHDA, CDR2 SQIVND (reference sequence). There are 15 residues in the CDR3. CDR3 nucleotides: TGTGCCAGTACCCAGGCGGGACTAGCGGGAGAGACCCAGTACTTC. Protein: CASTQAGLAGETQYF.

This chain links TRBV28 with TRBJ1-2; the match to TRBD1 covers 10 bases. Trimming removed 4 bases from V and 5 bases from J; junction bases left unmatched: 10. CDR1 MDHEN and CDR2 SYDVKM come from the germline V gene. This CDR3 is 16 amino acids long. The CDR3 loop is CASSSLVGQGLYGYTF. CDR3 sequence (DNA): TGTGCCAGCAGTTCCCTCGTGGGACAGGGGTTATATGGCTACACCTTC.

The rearrangement joins TRBV7-8 to TRBJ2-1; maybe TRBD1 (5 bases). Germline lookup yields CDR1 SGHVS and CDR2 FQNEAQ. CDR3 size: 13 residues. V was shortened by 1 base and J by 15 bases, with 16 bases between the two germline ends. The CDR3, as DNA: TGTGCCAGCAGCTTAGGGATCACAAAGGGGCTGTTCTTC. Translated, it gives CASSLGITKGLFF.

The rearrangement links TRBV5-1 to TRBJ1-1; unclear D gene. The germline gives CDR1 SGHRS, CDR2 YFSETQ. CDR3 length: 15 residues. The germline V and J ends were trimmed by 1 base and 0 bases, with 10 bases remaining between them. CDR3 nucleotides: TGCGCCAGCAGCTTGACTCAGGTGATGAACACTGAAGCTTTCTTT. It encodes CASSLTQVMNTEAFF.

The chain carries TRBV21-1 and TRBJ1-5; the table assigns TRBD1, which was not confirmed against the DNA. TRBV21-1 is classified as a pseudogene. The length of the CDR3 is 19 residues. For the CDR3, the DNA is TGTGCCAGCAGCAAATCCCTCGTAGACAGTCAATGTCGGTATCAGCCCCAGCATTTT. Amino acid sequence: CASSKSLVDSQCRYQPQHF.

This clone was detected once. The V and J genes are TRBV6-5 and TRBJ2-5; 7 positions match TRBD2. Germline loops: CDR1 MNHEY, CDR2 SVGAGI. This CDR3 contains 14 residues. With 5 bases clipped from V and 4 bases from J, the junction kept 7 bases outside the gene matches. The CDR3 protein is CASSRGGSGETQYF. In nucleotides, the CDR3 is TGTGCCAGCAGTCGCGGCGGGAGTGGAGAGACCCAGTACTTC.

The chain recombines TRBV6-1 with TRBJ1-2; tentatively, D is TRBD1 (6 bases). Per the germline V gene, CDR1 is MNHNS and CDR2 is SASEGT. The V gene lost 3 bases and the J gene lost 2 bases, with 10 bases spanning the gap. The CDR3 is 14 residues long. CDR3 DNA sequence: TGTGCCAGCAGTGAGACCGGGGGCAACTATGGCTACACCTTC. This encodes CASSETGGNYGYTF.

This clone was seen more than once but under ten times. CDR3 amino acids: CASSSGTGAYNEQFF. The CDR3 bases are TGTGCCAGCAGCTCCGGGACAGGGGCCTACAATGAGCAGTTCTTC. This chain connects TRBV7-2 to TRBJ2-1; 10 bases are shared with TRBD1. CDR3 length equals 15 residues. V lost 4 bases and J lost 2; bases outside the gene matches: 2. CDR1 is SGHTA and CDR2 is FQGNSA in the germline V gene. Using reference TRBV7-2 and TRBJ2-1 for the parts outside the CDR3, the full variable domain is GAGVSQSPSNKVTEKGKDVELRCDPISGHTALYWYRQSLGQGLEFLIYFQGNSAPDKSGLPSDRFSAERTGGSVSTLTIQRTQQEDSAVYLCASSSGTGAYNEQFFGPGTRLTVL.

Only a few counts were recorded for this clone. The rearrangement uses TRBV30 and TRBJ1-5, with TRBD1 identical over 7 bases. Germline trimming cut 4 bases from V and 4 bases from J; bases unmatched to any gene: 7. The CDR3 runs 14 residues. CDR1 GTSNPN and CDR2 SVGIG come from the germline V gene (reference sequence). The DNA of the CDR3 is TGTGCCTGGAACAGGGGCCATGAGAATCAGCCCCAGCATTTT. This codes for CAWNRGHENQPQHF.

The chain is built from TRBV6-5 and TRBJ1-2; TRBD1 is a possible D gene (5 bases). Germline-derived CDR1 and CDR2 are MNHEY and SVGAGI. CDR3 length: 13 residues. V was cut by 2 bases and J by 8 bases, with 12 bases left in between. The CDR3 reads CASSYRTSGGYTF. Here the CDR3 DNA reads TGTGCCAGCAGTTACCGGACAAGCGGAGGCTACACCTTC.

This clone was seen a few times. The rearrangement uses TRBV19 and TRBJ1-5; TRBD1 agrees at 9 bases. Germline V gene data show CDR1 as LNHDA and CDR2 as SQIVND (reference sequence). CDR3 size: 16 residues. Trimming cost V 6 bases and J 2 bases; bases outside gene matches: 8. Here the CDR3 reads CASRTEGQGGNQPQHF. In DNA, the CDR3 is TGTGCCAGTAGGACAGAGGGACAGGGCGGCAATCAGCCCCAGCATTTT.

This clone turned up a few times. The rearrangement joins TRBV7-9 to TRBJ2-5; D is possibly TRBD2 (6 bases). From germline, CDR1 is SEHNR and CDR2 FQNEAQ (reference sequence). The CDR3 spans 14 residues. V dropped 5 bases and J dropped 4 bases, with 14 bases sitting between them. CDR3 in amino acids: CASSTRRGSETQYF. CDR3 in DNA: TGTGCCAGCAGCACGCGTCGGGGGTCAGAGACCCAGTACTTC.

This sequence joins TRBV27 and TRBJ1-2; 8 nucleotides line up with TRBD1. V lost 5 bases and J lost 4; bases outside the gene matches: 9. This CDR3 is 15 amino acids long. Germline V gene sequence: CDR1 MNHEY, CDR2 SMNVEV (reference sequence). The CDR3 coding sequence is TGTGCCAGCAGTCCCCTTGGGACAGGAACCTATGGCTACACCTTC. Translated: CASSPLGTGTYGYTF.

V and J are TRBV30 and TRBJ2-7, with D tentatively TRBD1 (5 bases). There are 12 residues in the CDR3. With 4 bases removed from V and 3 bases from J, the gap between germline ends came to 10 bases. CDR1 GTSNPN and CDR2 SVGIG come from the germline V gene (reference sequence). The CDR3 here is CAWTQGYYEQYF. CDR3 nucleotides: TGTGCCTGGACTCAGGGTTACTACGAGCAGTACTTC.